This T cell receptor beta chain was observed in a study of naive and memory T cell subsets. Whole-study results and caveats: This RNA-based method may be sensitive to activation-related transcript changes.

A UMI-containing oligonucleotide was joined by 3' ligation to the TCR cDNA template. RNA was extracted from under 3 ml of whole blood of healthy adults. Unsorted total RNA, roughly 1 to 1,100 ng, was DNase treated before reverse transcription. Many counts were recorded for this clonotype. Its target is unknown. Amplification of ligated cDNA took four PCR rounds with SP2 and nested alpha and beta constant primers. Alpha and beta constant region primers primed reverse transcription for blood and skin samples. TCRdb analysed the 5' RACE reads with MiXCR anew, one entry per CDR3 protein. The sample contains approximately 30,000 distinct CDR3 sequences, roughly 17% of which appear only once. This TCR derives from a female donor in good health.

The CDR3 region has the DNA TGTGCCAGCAGTTACACTCCGGGACTAGCGTCGCCAGATACGCAGTATTTT. Its protein product is CASSYTPGLASPDTQYF. The rearrangement joins TRBV6-6 to TRBJ2-3; 10 nucleotides agree with TRBD2. The CDR3 has 17 residues. V dropped 2 bases and J dropped 4; count of bases not matched to a gene: 9. CDR1 and CDR2 (germline): MNHNY, SVGAGI (reference sequence).